A single sample is the source of the 9 T cell receptor beta chains below, sequenced in a study of T cells after yellow fever vaccination. TCRdb ran MiXCR on the 5' RACE reads and lists one entry per CDR3 protein. The repertoire includes 450,000 to 600,000 distinct CDR3 sequences, roughly 14% of them detected once, and around 15% sits in the top ten. This sample comprised PBMCs, obtained on the day of the yellow fever booster vaccination. These receptors came from a man in his thirties or forties who received the YFV17D yellow fever vaccine.

This clonotype appeared a few times. The chain joins TRBV29-1 to TRBJ2-7; the D is unclear. V was pared by 6 bases and J by 2 bases, with 14 bases between. In germline, CDR1 is SQVTM, CDR2 ANQGSEA. The CDR3 contains 13 residues. CDR3 DNA sequence: TGCAGCGTCGCGGTGGCGCTCCCCTACGAGCAGTACTTC. It encodes CSVAVALPYEQYF.

This clonotype appeared a few times. This rearrangement joins TRBV6-2 or TRBV6-3 to TRBJ2-1, with TRBD2 matching 8 bases. V shed 8 bases and J 5 bases; nucleotides not matched to a gene: 8. This CDR3 region has 14 residues. CDR1 MNHEY and CDR2 SVGEGT come from the germline V gene. The CDR3 nucleotides are TGTGCCAGCGGGGATTTAGCGGGAAACAATGAGCAGTTCTTC. This translates into CASGDLAGNNEQFF.

This chain uses TRBV20-1 with TRBJ1-6; TRBD1 agrees at 9 bases. Germline-derived CDR1 and CDR2 are DFQATT and SNEGSKA (reference sequence). The CDR3 length is 14 residues. V was clipped by 5 bases and J by 11 bases; unmatched bases: 10. The CDR3 loop is CSAGTGRPRAPLHF. The CDR3 nucleotides are TGCAGTGCTGGGACAGGGCGGCCTAGGGCACCCCTCCACTTT.

This rearrangement joins TRBV19 to TRBJ2-3; D is possibly TRBD1 or TRBD2 (6 bases each). Germline assignment: CDR1 LNHDA and CDR2 SQIVND (reference sequence). The CDR3 sequence is 18 residues long. V dropped 1 base and J dropped 5 bases, with 22 bases sitting between them. CDR3 DNA sequence: TGTGCCAGTAGTATAGTGATTTCGGGAGCATCCAGGGGAGATACGCAGTATTTT. It codes for CASSIVISGASRGDTQYF.

The rearrangement joins TRBV7-2 to TRBJ2-2; D is unclear. Trimming took 0 bases from V and 0 from J, leaving 8 bases between them. The germline gives CDR1 SGHTA, CDR2 FQGNSA. The CDR3 consists of 16 residues. The CDR3 protein is CASSLAATTNTGELFF. In DNA, the CDR3 is TGTGCCAGCAGCTTAGCGGCAACAACGAACACCGGGGAGCTGTTTTTT.

This clonotype was detected a few times. The chain combines TRBV7-9 with TRBJ2-6, with D possibly TRBD1 on 5 matching bases. The V end lost 5 bases, the J end lost 0 bases, and 14 bases lay between the germline ends. This CDR3 contains 17 residues. Germline V gives CDR1 SEHNR, CDR2 FQNEAQ (reference sequence). The CDR3 loop is CASSPSLGLSGANVLTF. CDR3 DNA sequence: TGTGCCAGCAGCCCTTCCTTGGGGCTCTCTGGGGCCAACGTCCTGACTTTC.

CDR3 DNA sequence: TGTGCCAGCAGCCAGACTAGCGGGAGTGGGGTTGAGCAGTTCTTC. Protein product: CASSQTSGSGVEQFF. This chain uses TRBV7-8 with TRBJ2-1, with 12 bases fitting TRBD2. V lost 5 bases and J lost 9; bases outside the gene matches: 8. Germline CDR1 is SGHVS and CDR2 is FQNEAQ. The CDR3 contains 15 residues.

This clonotype was observed a few times. The V and J genes are TRBV5-1 and TRBJ2-2, with 10 bases identical to TRBD2. Trimming removed 4 bases from V and 7 bases from J; junction bases left unmatched: 16. This CDR3 spans 18 amino acids. Germline V gives CDR1 SGHRS, CDR2 YFSETQ. In nucleotides, the CDR3 is TGCGCCAGCAGCCCACGTATGGGCCTAGCGGGAGCGGGCGGGGAGCTGTTTTTT. Encoded protein: CASSPRMGLAGAGGELFF.

This clonotype was seen a few times. This chain connects TRBV27 to TRBJ1-6; D remains unclear. Germline assignment: CDR1 MNHEY and CDR2 SMNVEV (reference sequence). V was pared by 5 bases and J by 5 bases, with 16 bases between. The CDR3 runs 16 residues. CDR3 region: CASSPLTFPDNSPLHF. The CDR3 nucleotides are TGTGCCAGCAGTCCGTTGACCTTCCCCGATAATTCACCCCTCCACTTT.